These T cell receptor beta chains were read from a single sample in a study of CD8 T cells in ankylosing spondylitis. TCRdb itself ran the 5' RACE reads through MiXCR, one entry per CDR3 protein. This sample carries some 330,000 distinct CDR3 sequences, 8% of them seen once, and the ten largest clones take approximately 15%. Sample: blood, either unsorted or a sorted T cell fraction (not recorded which). Every receptor here comes from a male donor with ankylosing spondylitis. Both conserved end residues are part of each CDR3.

v_call	j_call	cdr3_aa
TRBV20-1	TRBJ2-1	CSARDLIATTGYNEQFF
TRBV12-3/TRBV12-4	TRBJ2-7	CASSSRANYEQYF
TRBV9	TRBJ2-2	CASSRDQGAPNTGELFF
TRBV12-3/TRBV12-4	TRBJ1-4	CASSPGGWPNEKLFF
TRBV7-9	TRBJ2-7	CASSPGTGFEQYF
TRBV7-2	TRBJ1-1	CASSVGTGYATEAFF
TRBV5-1	TRBJ2-7	CASSFVLAGVEQYF
TRBV20-1	TRBJ2-5	CSATDTGTETQYF
TRBV20-1	TRBJ2-7	CSAPGQGANEQYF
TRBV20-1	TRBJ2-1	CSASGEREKQFF
TRBV12-3/TRBV12-4	TRBJ2-5	CASSRRDHQETQYF
TRBV5-1	TRBJ1-4	CASSATRGYGEKLFF
TRBV12-3/TRBV12-4	TRBJ2-1	CASSFGGSQFYNEQFF
TRBV14	TRBJ1-3	CASSVTRGISGNTIYF
TRBV5-1	TRBJ1-1	CASSLGRGQVNTEAFF
TRBV27	TRBJ2-7	CASSYPQGNRNFKQYF
TRBV7-3	TRBJ1-2	CASSLIGSYYGYTF
TRBV5-1	TRBJ2-3	CASSQGATQYF
TRBV28	TRBJ1-1	CASSPPMGVGNTEAFF
TRBV7-9	TRBJ2-2	CASSRGLAGPPGELFF
TRBV7-2	TRBJ1-1	CASSLAGAGTEAFF
TRBV5-1	TRBJ2-3	CASSLVWGASTDTQYF
TRBV4-1	TRBJ2-7	CASSPREGGEQYF